This T cell receptor (beta chain) was observed in a study of blood T cells in healthy people across ages. PCR was performed a second time for 7 to 11 cycles using a sample-barcoded 5' primer and a J-beta primer mix. MiXCR, run by TCRdb on the 5' RACE reads, gives a single entry per CDR3 protein. The sample carries 550,000 to 600,000 distinct CDR3 sequences, 27% recorded once. As regards this clonotype: The antigen is undetermined.

Findings of the study overall: Fewer expanded clones and more diversity marked long-lived versus aged donors.

This clonotype was obtained from a woman aged 70-85 years in good health. Sequencing input: blood.

CDR3 bases: TGCGCCAGCAGACTTCTCACAGATACGCAGTATTTT. Amino acids: CASRLLTDTQYF. The V and J genes are TRBV5-1 and TRBJ2-3; no clear D gene. This CDR3 has 12 amino acids. Germline lookup yields CDR1 SGHRS and CDR2 YFSETQ. Trimming stripped 5 bases from V and 2 bases from J, with 6 bases between. Complete variable domain (other parts from reference TRBV5-1 and TRBJ2-3): KAGVTQTPRYLIKTRGQQVTLSCSPISGHRSVSWYQQTPGQGLQFLFEYFSETQRNKGNFPGRFSGRQFSNSRSEMNVSTLELGDSALYLCASRLLTDTQYFGPGTRLTVL.